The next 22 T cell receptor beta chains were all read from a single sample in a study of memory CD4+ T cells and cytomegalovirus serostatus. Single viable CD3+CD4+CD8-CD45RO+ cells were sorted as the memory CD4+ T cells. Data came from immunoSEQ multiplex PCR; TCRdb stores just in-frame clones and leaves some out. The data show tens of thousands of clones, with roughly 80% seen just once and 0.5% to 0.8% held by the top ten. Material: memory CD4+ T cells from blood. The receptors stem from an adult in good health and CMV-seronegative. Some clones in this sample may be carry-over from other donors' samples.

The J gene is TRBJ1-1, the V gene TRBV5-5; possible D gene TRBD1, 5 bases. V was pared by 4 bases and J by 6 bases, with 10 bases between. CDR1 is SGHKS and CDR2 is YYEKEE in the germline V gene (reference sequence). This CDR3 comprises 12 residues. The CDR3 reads CASSVRGAEAFF. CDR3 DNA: TGTGCCAGCAGCGTGAGGGGCGCTGAAGCTTTCTTT.

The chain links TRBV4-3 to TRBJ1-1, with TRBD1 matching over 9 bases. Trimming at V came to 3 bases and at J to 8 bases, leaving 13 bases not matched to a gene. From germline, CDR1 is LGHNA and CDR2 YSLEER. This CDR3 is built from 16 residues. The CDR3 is CASSHSPENRGREAFF. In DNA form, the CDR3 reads TGCGCCAGCAGCCACTCACCCGAGAACAGGGGGCGCGAAGCTTTCTTT.

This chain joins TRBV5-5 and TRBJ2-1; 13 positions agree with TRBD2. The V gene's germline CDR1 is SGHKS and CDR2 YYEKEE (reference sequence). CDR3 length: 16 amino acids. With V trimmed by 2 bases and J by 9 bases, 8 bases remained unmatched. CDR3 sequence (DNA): TGTGCCAGCAGCTTATACGGGACTAGCGGGGTAATTGAGCAGTTCTTC. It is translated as CASSLYGTSGVIEQFF.

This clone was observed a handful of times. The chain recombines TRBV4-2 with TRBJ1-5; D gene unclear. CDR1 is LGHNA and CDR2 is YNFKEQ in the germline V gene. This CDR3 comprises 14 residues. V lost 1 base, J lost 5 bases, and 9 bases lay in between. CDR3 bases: TGTGCCAGCAGCCAAGCGACGTCTGATCAGCCCCAGCATTTT. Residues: CASSQATSDQPQHF.

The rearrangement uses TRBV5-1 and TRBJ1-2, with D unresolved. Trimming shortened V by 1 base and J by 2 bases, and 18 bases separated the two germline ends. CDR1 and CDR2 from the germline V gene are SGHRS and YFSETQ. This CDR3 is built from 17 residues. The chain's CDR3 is CASSLTPSRATNYGYTF. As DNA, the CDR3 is TGCGCCAGCAGCTTGACCCCGTCCCGGGCCACAAACTATGGCTACACCTTC.

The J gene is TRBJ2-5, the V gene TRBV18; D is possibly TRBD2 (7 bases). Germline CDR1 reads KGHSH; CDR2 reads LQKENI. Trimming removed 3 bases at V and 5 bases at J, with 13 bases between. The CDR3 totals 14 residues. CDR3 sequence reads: CASSPWGGAETQYF. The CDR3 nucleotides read TGTGCCAGCTCACCGTGGGGGGGCGCCGAGACCCAGTACTTC. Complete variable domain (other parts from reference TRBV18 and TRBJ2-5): NAGVMQNPRHLVRRRGQEARLRCSPMKGHSHVYWYRQLPEEGLKFMVYLQKENIIDESGMPKERFSAEFPKEGPSILRIQQVVRGDSAAYFCASSPWGGAETQYFGPGTRLLVL.

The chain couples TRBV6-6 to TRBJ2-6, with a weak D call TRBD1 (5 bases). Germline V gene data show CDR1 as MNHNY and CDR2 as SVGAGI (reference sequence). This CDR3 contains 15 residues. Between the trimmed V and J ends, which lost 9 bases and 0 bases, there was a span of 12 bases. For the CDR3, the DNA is TGTGCCAGTTCGTCGGACATCTCTGGGGCCAACGTCCTGACTTTC. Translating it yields CASSSDISGANVLTF.

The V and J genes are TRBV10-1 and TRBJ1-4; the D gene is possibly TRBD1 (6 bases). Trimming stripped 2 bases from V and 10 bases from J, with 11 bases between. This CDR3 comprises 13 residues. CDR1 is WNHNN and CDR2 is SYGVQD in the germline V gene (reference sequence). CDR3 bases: TGCGCCAGCAGTGAGACAGGGCTTGGAAAACTGTTTTTT. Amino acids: CASSETGLGKLFF.

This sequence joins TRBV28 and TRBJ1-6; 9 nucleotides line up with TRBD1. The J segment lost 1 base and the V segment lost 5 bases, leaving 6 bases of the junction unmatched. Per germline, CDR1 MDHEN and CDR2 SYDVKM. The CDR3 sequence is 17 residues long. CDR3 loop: CASSPLTGGSYNSPLHF. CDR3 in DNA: TGTGCCAGCAGTCCGTTGACAGGGGGGTCCTATAATTCACCCCTCCACTTT.

CDR3 coding DNA: TGTGCCAGTAGTGTTCGTCCCGAGGGTAACTATGGCTACACCTTC. It is translated as CASSVRPEGNYGYTF. V is TRBV19 and J is TRBJ1-2; D remains ambiguous. The CDR3 contains 15 residues. CDR1 and CDR2 (germline): LNHDA, SQIVND (reference sequence). V lost 5 bases and J lost 1, with 14 bases in between.

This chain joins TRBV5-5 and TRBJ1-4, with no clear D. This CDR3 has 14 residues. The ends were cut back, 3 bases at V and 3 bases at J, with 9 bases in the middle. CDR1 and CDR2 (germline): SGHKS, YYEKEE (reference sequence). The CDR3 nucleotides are TGTGCCAGCAGCTACGATCTTTCTAATGAAAAACTGTTTTTT. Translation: CASSYDLSNEKLFF.

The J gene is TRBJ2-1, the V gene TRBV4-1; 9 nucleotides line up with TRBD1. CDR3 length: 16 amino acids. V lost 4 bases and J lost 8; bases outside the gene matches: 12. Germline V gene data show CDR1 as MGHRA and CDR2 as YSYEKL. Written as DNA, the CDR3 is TGCGCCAGCAGCCCACTACCGGGACAGGGCGTCGATGAGCAGTTCTTC. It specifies CASSPLPGQGVDEQFF.

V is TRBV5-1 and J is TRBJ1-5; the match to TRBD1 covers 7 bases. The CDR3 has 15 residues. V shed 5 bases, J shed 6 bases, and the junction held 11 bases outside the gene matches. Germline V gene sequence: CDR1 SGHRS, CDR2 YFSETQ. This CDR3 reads CASSPSTGNFQPQHF. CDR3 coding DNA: TGCGCCAGCAGTCCCTCGACAGGGAATTTTCAGCCCCAGCATTTT.

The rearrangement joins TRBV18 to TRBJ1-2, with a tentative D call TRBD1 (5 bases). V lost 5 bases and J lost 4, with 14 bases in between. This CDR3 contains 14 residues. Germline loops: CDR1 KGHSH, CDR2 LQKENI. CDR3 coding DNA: TGTGCCAGCTCAACCTCGGGACGGTTCTATGGCTACACCTTC. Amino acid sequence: CASSTSGRFYGYTF.

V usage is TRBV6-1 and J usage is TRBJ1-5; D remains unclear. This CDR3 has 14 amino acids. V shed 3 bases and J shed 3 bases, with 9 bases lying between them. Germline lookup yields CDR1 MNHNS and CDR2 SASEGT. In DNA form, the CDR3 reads TGTGCCAGCAGTGATGGGGTATTCAATCAGCCCCAGCATTTT. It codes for CASSDGVFNQPQHF.

CDR3 sequence reads: CASSESVTRGTEAFF. The CDR3 nucleotides read TGTGCCAGCAGTGAATCTGTGACCCGAGGGACTGAAGCTTTCTTT. This sequence joins TRBV25-1 and TRBJ1-1; no clear D. CDR3 size: 15 residues. V lost 1 base and J lost 5, with 14 bases in between. The germline CDR1 and CDR2 sequences are MGHDK and SYGVNS.

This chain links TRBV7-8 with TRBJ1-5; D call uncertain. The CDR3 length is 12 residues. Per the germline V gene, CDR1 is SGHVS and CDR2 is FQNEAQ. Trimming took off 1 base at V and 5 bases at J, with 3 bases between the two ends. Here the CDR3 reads CASSLEHQPQHF. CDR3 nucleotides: TGTGCCAGCAGCTTAGAACATCAGCCCCAGCATTTT.

The CDR3 DNA follows: TGTGCCAGCAGCTTAGCGTTCTCAAACATTCAGTACTTC. Residues: CASSLAFSNIQYF. The chain joins TRBV7-8 to TRBJ2-4; D not resolved. From germline, CDR1 is SGHVS and CDR2 FQNEAQ. This CDR3 comprises 13 residues. With 0 bases removed from V and 6 bases from J, the gap between germline ends came to 6 bases.

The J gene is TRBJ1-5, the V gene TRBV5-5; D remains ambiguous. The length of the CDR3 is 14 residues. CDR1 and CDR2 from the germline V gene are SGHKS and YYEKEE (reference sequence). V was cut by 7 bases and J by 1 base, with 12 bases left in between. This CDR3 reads CASGDWWSNQPQHF. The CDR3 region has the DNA TGTGCCAGCGGGGATTGGTGGAGCAATCAGCCCCAGCATTTT.

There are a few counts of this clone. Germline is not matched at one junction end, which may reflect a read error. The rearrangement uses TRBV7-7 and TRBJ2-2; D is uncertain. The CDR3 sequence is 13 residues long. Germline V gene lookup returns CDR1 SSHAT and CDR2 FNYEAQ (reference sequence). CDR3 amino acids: CASSRENTGELFF. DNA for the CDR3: TGTGCTAGCAGCCGTGAGAACACCGGGGAGCTGTTTTTT.

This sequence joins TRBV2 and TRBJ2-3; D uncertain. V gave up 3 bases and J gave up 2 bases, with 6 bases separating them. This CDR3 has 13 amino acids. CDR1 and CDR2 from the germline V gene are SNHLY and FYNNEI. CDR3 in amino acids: CASSDGYTDTQYF. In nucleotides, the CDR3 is TGTGCCAGCAGTGATGGGTACACAGATACGCAGTATTTT.

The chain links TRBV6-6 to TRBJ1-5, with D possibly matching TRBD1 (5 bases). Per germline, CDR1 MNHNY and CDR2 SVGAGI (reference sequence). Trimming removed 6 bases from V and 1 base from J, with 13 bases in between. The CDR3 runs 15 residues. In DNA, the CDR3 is TGTGCCAGCAGCAATTATGACAGAAGCAATCAGCCCCAGCATTTT. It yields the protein CASSNYDRSNQPQHF.